The sequence of this T cell receptor (beta chain) was determined in a study of control samples from healthy donors and cancer patients. CDR1 and CDR2 from the germline V gene are SQVTM and ANQGSEA. Trimming cost V 3 bases and J 7 bases, with 13 bases left between them. The CDR3 has 13 amino acids. Assay: immunoSEQ multiplex PCR; the TCRdb copy retains only in-frame clones and omits some. In the table there are 150,000 or so clones, 85% to 95% of which are singletons. The TCR originated in a man aged 45-60 years in good health. Sequenced sample: blood. J is TRBJ1-5 and V is TRBV29-1; the D gene is possibly TRBD1 (5 bases). The CDR3 DNA follows: TGCAGCGTTGAGTTGGGGGAAGGCCAGCCCCAGCATTTT. Protein sequence: CSVELGEGQPQHF.